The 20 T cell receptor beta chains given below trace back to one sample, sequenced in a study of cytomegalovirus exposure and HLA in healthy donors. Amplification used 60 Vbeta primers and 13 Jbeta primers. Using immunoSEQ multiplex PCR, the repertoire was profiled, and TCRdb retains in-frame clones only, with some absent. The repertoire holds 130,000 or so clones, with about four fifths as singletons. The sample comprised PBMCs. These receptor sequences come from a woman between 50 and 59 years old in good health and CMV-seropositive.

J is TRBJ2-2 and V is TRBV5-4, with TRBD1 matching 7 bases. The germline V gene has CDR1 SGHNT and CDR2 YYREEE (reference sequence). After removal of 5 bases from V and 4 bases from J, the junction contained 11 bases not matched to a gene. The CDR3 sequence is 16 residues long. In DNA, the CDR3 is TGTGCCAGCAGTCTGGAAAACAGGGGAGTCACCGGGGAGCTGTTTTTT. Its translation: CASSLENRGVTGELFF.

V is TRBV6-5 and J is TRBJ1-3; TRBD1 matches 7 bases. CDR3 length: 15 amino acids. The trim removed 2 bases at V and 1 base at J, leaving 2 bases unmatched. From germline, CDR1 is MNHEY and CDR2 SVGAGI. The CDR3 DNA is TGTGCCAGCAGTTACGGGGGACAGTCTGGAAACACCATATATTTT. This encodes CASSYGGQSGNTIYF.

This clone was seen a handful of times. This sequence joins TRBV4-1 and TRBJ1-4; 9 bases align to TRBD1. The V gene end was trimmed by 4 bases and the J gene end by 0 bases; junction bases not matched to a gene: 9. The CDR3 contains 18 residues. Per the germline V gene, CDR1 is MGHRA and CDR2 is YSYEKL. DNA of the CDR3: TGCGCCAGCAGCCTTCGCCGGGACAGGGTCTCAACTAATGAAAAACTGTTTTTT. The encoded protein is CASSLRRDRVSTNEKLFF.

CDR3 nucleotides: TGTGCCAGCAGCGTAGCCCAAAGCGCGAACGTGGAGACCCAGTACTTC. Protein sequence: CASSVAQSANVETQYF. The chain has TRBV9 and TRBJ2-5; no reliable D call. The CDR3 extends over 16 amino acids. The germline CDR1 and CDR2 sequences are SGDLS and YYNGEE. The V and J ends lost 0 bases and 5 bases respectively, with 17 bases between them.

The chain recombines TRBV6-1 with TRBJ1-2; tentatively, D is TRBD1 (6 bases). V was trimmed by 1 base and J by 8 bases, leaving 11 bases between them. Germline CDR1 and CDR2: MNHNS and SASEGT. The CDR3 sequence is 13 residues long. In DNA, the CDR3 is TGTGCCAGCAGTGAAGGACAGGCCCAGGGCTACACCTTC. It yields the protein CASSEGQAQGYTF.

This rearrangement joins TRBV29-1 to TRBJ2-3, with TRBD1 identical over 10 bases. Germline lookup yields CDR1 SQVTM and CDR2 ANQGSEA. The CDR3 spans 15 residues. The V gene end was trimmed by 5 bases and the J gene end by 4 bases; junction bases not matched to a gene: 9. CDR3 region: CSVKYRGQGPDTQYF. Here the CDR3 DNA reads TGCAGCGTTAAGTATCGGGGACAGGGGCCAGATACGCAGTATTTT.

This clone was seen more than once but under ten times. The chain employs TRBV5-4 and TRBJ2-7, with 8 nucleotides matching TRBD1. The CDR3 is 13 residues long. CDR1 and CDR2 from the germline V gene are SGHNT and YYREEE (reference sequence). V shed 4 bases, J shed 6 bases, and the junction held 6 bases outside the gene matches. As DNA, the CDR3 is TGTGCCAGCAGCACCAGGGGGCCAGGCGAGCAGTACTTC. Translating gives CASSTRGPGEQYF.

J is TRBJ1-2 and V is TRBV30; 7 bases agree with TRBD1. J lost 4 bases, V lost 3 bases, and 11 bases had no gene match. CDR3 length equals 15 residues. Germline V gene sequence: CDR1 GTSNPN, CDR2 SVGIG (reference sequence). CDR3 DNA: TGTGCCTGGAGCCCCCCAGGGGGACAAAGCTATGGCTACACCTTC. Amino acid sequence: CAWSPPGGQSYGYTF.

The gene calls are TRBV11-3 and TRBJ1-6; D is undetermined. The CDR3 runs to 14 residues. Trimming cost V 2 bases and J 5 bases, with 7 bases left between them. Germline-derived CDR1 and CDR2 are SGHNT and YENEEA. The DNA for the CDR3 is TGTGCCAGCAGCTTACGTGGCCATAATTCACCCCTCCACTTT. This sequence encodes CASSLRGHNSPLHF.

CDR3: CASSEATTGGREQYF. The CDR3 DNA reads as TGTGCCAGCAGTGAAGCGACCACAGGGGGTCGGGAGCAGTACTTC. This sequence joins TRBV6-1 and TRBJ2-7; 8 bases are a match to TRBD1. J lost 7 bases, V lost 0 bases, and 8 bases had no gene match. The V gene's germline CDR1 is MNHNS and CDR2 SASEGT. The CDR3 spans 15 residues.

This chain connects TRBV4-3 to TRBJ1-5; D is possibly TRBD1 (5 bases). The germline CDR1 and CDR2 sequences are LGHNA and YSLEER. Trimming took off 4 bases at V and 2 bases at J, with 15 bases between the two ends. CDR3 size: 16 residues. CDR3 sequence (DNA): TGCGCCAGCAGCCCTAACGTGGGGCTCGGCAATCAGCCCCAGCATTTT. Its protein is CASSPNVGLGNQPQHF.

This chain's CDR3 is CASSVGRAPYEQYF. The CDR3 DNA reads TGTGCCAGCAGCGTAGGGCGGGCCCCCTACGAGCAGTACTTC. The gene calls are TRBV9 and TRBJ2-7, with D possibly TRBD2 on 5 matching bases. The germline V gene has CDR1 SGDLS and CDR2 YYNGEE. The CDR3 has 14 residues. Trimming pared 0 bases from V and 2 bases from J, leaving 9 bases between.

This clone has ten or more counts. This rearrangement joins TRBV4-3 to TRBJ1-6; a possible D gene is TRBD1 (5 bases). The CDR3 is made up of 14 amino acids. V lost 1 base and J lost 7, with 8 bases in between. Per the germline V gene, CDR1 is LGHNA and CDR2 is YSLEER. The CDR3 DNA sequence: TGCGCCAGCAGCCAAGGGGGCAGCAATTCACCCCTCCACTTT. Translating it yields CASSQGGSNSPLHF.

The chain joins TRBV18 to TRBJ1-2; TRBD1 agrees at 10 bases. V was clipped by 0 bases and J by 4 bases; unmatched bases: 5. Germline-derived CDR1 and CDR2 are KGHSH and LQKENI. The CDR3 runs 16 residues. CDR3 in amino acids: CASSPPAGQGLYGYTF. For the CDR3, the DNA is TGTGCCAGCTCACCACCGGCGGGACAGGGGCTCTATGGCTACACCTTC.

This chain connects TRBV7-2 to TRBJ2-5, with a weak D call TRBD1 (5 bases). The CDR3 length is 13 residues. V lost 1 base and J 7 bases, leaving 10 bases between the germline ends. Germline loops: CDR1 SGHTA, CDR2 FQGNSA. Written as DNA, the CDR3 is TGTGCCAGCAGCTTAGAGGGGCGCGGGACCCAGTACTTC. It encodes CASSLEGRGTQYF.

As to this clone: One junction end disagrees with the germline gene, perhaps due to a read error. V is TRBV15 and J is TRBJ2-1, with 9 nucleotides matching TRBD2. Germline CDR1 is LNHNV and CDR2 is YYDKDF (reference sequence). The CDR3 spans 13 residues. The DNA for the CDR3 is TGTGCCACCAGCAGAGAACTAGCGGGCGCGTTAATCTTC. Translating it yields CATSRELAGALIF.

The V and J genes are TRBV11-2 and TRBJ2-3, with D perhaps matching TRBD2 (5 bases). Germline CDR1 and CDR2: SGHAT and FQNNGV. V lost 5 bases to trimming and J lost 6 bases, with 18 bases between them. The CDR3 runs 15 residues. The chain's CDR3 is CASSRGLLLGDTQYF. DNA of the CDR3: TGTGCCAGCAGCCGAGGACTTCTCCTGGGGGATACGCAGTATTTT.

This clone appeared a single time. The CDR3 sequence: CASSQDGGAIYNEQFF. In DNA form, the CDR3 reads TGTGCCAGCAGCCAAGATGGAGGGGCGATTTACAATGAGCAGTTCTTC. This rearrangement joins TRBV14 to TRBJ2-1, with a tentative D call TRBD2 (6 bases). This CDR3 is 16 amino acids long. CDR1 and CDR2 (germline): SGHDN, FVKESK. V was pared by 0 bases and J by 4 bases, with 13 bases between.

CDR3 DNA sequence: TGTGCCAGCAGCGAACTAGCGGCCGAGCAGTACTTC. Its translation: CASSELAAEQYF. V and J are TRBV5-4 and TRBJ2-7, with 8 bases matching TRBD2. Germline CDR1 is SGHNT and CDR2 is YYREEE (reference sequence). The junction had 3 bases not matched to a gene; V was cut back by 4 bases and J by 6 bases. CDR3 length equals 12 residues.

CDR3 sequence (DNA): TGTGCCAGCAGCGTCTACAGGGGTAGCAATCAGCCCCAGCATTTT. It yields the protein CASSVYRGSNQPQHF. This chain uses TRBV9 with TRBJ1-5, with 7 bases matching TRBD1. The CDR3 covers 15 residues. Germline values: CDR1 SGDLS, CDR2 YYNGEE. V lost 2 bases to trimming and J lost 0 bases; unmatched junction nucleotides: 2.